These T cell receptor beta chains were read from a single sample in a study of CD8+ T cells in alopecia areata. Assay: immunoSEQ multiplex PCR; the TCRdb copy retains only in-frame clones and omits some. The profile covers about 130,000 clones, with around half appearing a single time and around a sixth taken by the ten largest. Sample: CD8+ T cells sorted from blood, taken at week 4, from a patient treated with tofacitinib. The source of these receptors is a human donor with alopecia areata. Both conserved end residues are part of each CDR3. Fields, in order: V gene, CDR3 protein.

TRBV4-1 CASSPGRGAHYGYTF
TRBV6-6 CASSYSQLNSPLHF
TRBV4-2 CASSQEMGVNSPLHF
TRBV7-9 CASSLAGVDPNSPLHF
TRBV30 CAWSVSLDSTEAFF
TRBV30 CAWSVTASGELFF
TRBV29-1 CSLATSGEYNEQFF
TRBV27 CASRTGGKSPLHF
TRBV29-1 CSVVFGKGPGYTF
TRBV6-6 CASSLSGQGNTF
TRBV2 CASSDRNLNTEAFF
TRBV7-6 CASSPGQGEGYEQYF
TRBV29-1 CSVGAGLAGGGNEQFF
TRBV25-1 CASSWTDSYEQYF
TRBV7-6 CASSLDRDTEAFF
TRBV29-1 CSVEDPGQEETQYF
TRBV15 CATSTPLTTSNYGYTF
TRBV29-1 CSGTQGATDTQYF
TRBV5-1 CASSGTSGEQYF
TRBV6-5 CASSYGPSNQPQHF
TRBV5-1 CASSWDIDQPQHF
TRBV9 CASSAGGDEQYF
TRBV13 CASSSPAETQYF
TRBV29-1 CSVEGLFYGYTF
TRBV6-6 CASSPNRAYGYTF
TRBV30 CAWSAGITGELFF
TRBV30 CAAGGPFF
TRBV9 CASSVGDRGYEQYF